Listed here are 4 T cell receptor beta chains from one sample, sequenced in a study of molecular identifiers for immune sequencing clone quantification. MiXCR, run by TCRdb on the PCR reads, gives a single entry per CDR3 protein. The sample comprises over 600,000 distinct CDR3 sequences, roughly 21% of which are singletons, and 0.7% to 1% rests with the top ten. Sequenced input: naive CD8+ T cells from blood, with Jurkat cell RNA spiked in. Subset reported: FACS-sorted CD8+CD4-CCR7+CD45RA+ naive T cells. Receptor source: a human donor in good health. Some libraries in this study had Jurkat cell RNA spiked in.

This clonotype was detected many times. V gene TRBV6-5 combines with J gene TRBJ2-2; a possible D gene is TRBD1 (6 bases). V was clipped by 0 bases and J by 4 bases, with 27 bases between them. Germline V gene data show CDR1 as MNHEY and CDR2 as SVGAGI. This CDR3 has 21 amino acids. In DNA form, the CDR3 reads TGTGCCAGCAGTTACTCCGGTGATCCTACTTGGGGGCCCCTTCGCACCGGGGAGCTGTTTTTT. This translates into CASSYSGDPTWGPLRTGELFF.

This clonotype came up many times. This chain connects TRBV19 to TRBJ2-7, with a possible D match to TRBD2 (5 bases). Between the trimmed V and J ends, which lost 9 bases and 0 bases, there was a span of 15 bases. The CDR3 has 14 amino acids. Germline V gene lookup returns CDR1 LNHDA and CDR2 SQIVND (reference sequence). The CDR3 DNA is TGTGCCAGCGGTAGCGATGGGAGCTCCTACGAGCAGTACTTC. Protein product: CASGSDGSSYEQYF.

This sequence joins TRBV19 and TRBJ1-2; D unclear. This CDR3 comprises 15 residues. Germline CDR1 reads LNHDA; CDR2 reads SQIVND (reference sequence). V was clipped by 9 bases and J by 7 bases, with 24 bases between them. This chain's CDR3 is CASAPGPGLARGYTF. CDR3 sequence (DNA): TGTGCCAGCGCCCCTGGACCGGGCCTCGCCCGTGGCTACACCTTC.

The chain is built from TRBV19 and TRBJ2-1; D remains ambiguous. The germline V and J ends were trimmed by 1 base and 9 bases, with 7 bases remaining between them. This CDR3 contains 12 residues. Germline V gene sequence: CDR1 LNHDA, CDR2 SQIVND (reference sequence). The CDR3 DNA is TGTGCCAGTAGTATAGGGCAGGTTGAGCAGTTCTTC. This translates into CASSIGQVEQFF.